This TCR beta chain was sequenced during a study of graft-versus-host responses after intestinal transplantation. About the research overall: Among the recipients, all got anti-thymocyte globulin induction and then tacrolimus and steroids for 3 to 4 years.

About this clone: The antigen is not known.

Generated by immunoSEQ multiplex PCR, the TCRdb table keeps only in-frame clones and is missing some. The sample yields approximately 93,000 clones, 92% seen once. The CDR3 loop spans 14 amino acids. V lost 4 bases to trimming and J lost 5 bases; unmatched junction nucleotides: 5. Germline assignment: CDR1 SGHRS and CDR2 YFSETQ. The source is a human donor who was the organ donor for an intestinal transplant. This chain joins TRBV5-1 and TRBJ1-5, with 8 bases fitting TRBD1. The source was unstimulated CD8+ T cells sorted from spleen or lymph node cells, collected before transplant. In nucleotides, the CDR3 is TGCGCCAGCAGCCCTGGACAGGGCTATCAGCCCCAGCATTTT. This sequence encodes CASSPGQGYQPQHF.